The entry below gives a single T cell receptor beta chain sequence along with its context. The target antigen is unknown. Gene names are mouse gene names. From the germline J gene comes the end of the CDR3, since the read stops 4 residues before it. The sample originates from a study of CD8+ T cells in alopecia areata. Study-level information: Skin from roughly 6-12-month-old C3H/HeJ graft donors with spontaneous alopecia went to approximately 7-11-week-old female C3H/HeJ mice. Overall study results and limits: Clonality in lesional scalp, especially alopecia totalis/universalis, exceeded that of normal scalp. Normal skin's resident alphabeta T cells are also sequenced in scalp samples.

Isolated RNA was reverse transcribed into cDNA used as the sequencing template. The repertoire was sequenced with immunoSEQ multiplex PCR; TCRdb's copy has only in-frame clones and lacks some. This sample has approximately 280,000 clones, each found more than once. Germline V gene data show CDR1 as NNHDY and CDR2 as SYVADS. The CDR3 sequence is 15 residues long. With 1 base removed from V and 6 bases from J, the gap between germline ends came to 14 bases. Sorting of pooled cutaneous lymph node cells was based on CD4, CD8alpha, NKG2D, NKG2ACE and other markers. What was sequenced was CD4+ T cells sorted from a lymph node. The chain recombines TRBV13-3 with TRBJ2-1; a weak D match, TRBD2 (6 bases). The clonotype comes from a C3H/HeJ mouse with alopecia areata. This strain's MHC haplotype is H2-k. The CDR3 loop is CASSDPGDGGAEQFF. The CDR3 bases that were read are TGTGCCAGCAGTGATCCGGGGGATGGGGGTGCT.